This T cell receptor (beta chain) was observed in a study of T cells expressing NK-cell markers. Reprocessing the 5' RACE reads, TCRdb reports a single entry for every CDR3 protein and omits DNA. Reported are fewer than 16,000 distinct CDR3 sequences; the ten largest clones contain about 60%. This CDR3 has 14 amino acids. Germline values: CDR1 DFQATT, CDR2 SNEGSKA (reference sequence). The sequence came from a man aged 18 to 69 in good health. Sequenced input: blood T cells: a sorted CD56 or NKG2C T cell subset, CD4+ or CD8+ T cells, or bulk PBMC T cells (not recorded which). This sequence joins TRBV20-1 and TRBJ2-1; the D call of TRBD1 rests on TCRdb alone, since no DNA is present to check it. The CDR3 spells CSAKGQVFNNEQFF.